This T cell receptor beta chain was sequenced in a study of blood T cells in healthy people across ages. Study-level results: Compared with aged donors, long-lived donors showed fewer expanded clones, suggesting selection.

Trimming stripped 4 bases from V and 2 bases from J, with 6 bases between. The CDR3 consists of 14 residues. A second PCR, run for roughly 7 to 11 cycles, used a sample-barcoded 5' primer plus a J-beta primer mix. There were at least 2.5 million CDR3-containing paired-end reads obtained from each sample. TCRdb used MiXCR to reprocess the 5' RACE reads, holding one entry per CDR3 protein. The data show hundreds of thousands of distinct CDR3 sequences, around 50% seen once. About this clonotype: Antigen specificity is unknown.

This sequence joins TRBV12-3 or TRBV12-4 and TRBJ1-6, with D hard to call. This TCR derives from a man aged 35 to 55 in good health. Sequenced: blood. The CDR3 DNA reads as TGTGCCAGCAGTTCCAGTACCTATAATTCACCCCTCCACTTT. It yields the protein CASSSSTYNSPLHF.